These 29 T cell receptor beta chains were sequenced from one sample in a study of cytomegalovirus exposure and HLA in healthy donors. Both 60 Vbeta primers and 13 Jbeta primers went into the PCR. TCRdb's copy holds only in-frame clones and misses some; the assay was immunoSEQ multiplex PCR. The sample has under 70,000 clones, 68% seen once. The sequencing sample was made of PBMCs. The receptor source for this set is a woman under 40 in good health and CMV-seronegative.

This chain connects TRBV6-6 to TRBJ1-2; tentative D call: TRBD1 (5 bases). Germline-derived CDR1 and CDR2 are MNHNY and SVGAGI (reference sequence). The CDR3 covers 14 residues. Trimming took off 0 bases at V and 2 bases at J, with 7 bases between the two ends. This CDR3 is CASSYSDKNYGYTF. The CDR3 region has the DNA TGTGCCAGCAGTTACTCGGACAAGAACTATGGCTACACCTTC.

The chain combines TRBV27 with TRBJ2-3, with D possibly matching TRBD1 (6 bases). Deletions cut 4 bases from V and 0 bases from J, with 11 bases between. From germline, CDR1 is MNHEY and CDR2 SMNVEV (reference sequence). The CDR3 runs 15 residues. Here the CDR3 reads CASSSGTRSTDTQYF. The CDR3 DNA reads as TGTGCCAGCAGTTCCGGGACAAGGAGCACAGATACGCAGTATTTT.

The chain's CDR3 is CASSAGQGATDTQYF. The CDR3 DNA reads TGTGCCAGCAGTGCTGGACAGGGGGCAACAGATACGCAGTATTTT. The rearrangement links TRBV6-1 to TRBJ2-3, with 11 bases matching TRBD1. The CDR3 covers 15 residues. Germline assignment: CDR1 MNHNS and CDR2 SASEGT. V shed 4 bases and J 3 bases; nucleotides not matched to a gene: 3.

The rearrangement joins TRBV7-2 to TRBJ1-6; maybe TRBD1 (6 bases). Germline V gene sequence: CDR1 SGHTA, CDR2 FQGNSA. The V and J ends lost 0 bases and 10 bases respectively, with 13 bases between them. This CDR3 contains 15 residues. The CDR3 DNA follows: TGTGCCAGCAGCTTAGCCGGCCAGGGGTACTCACCCCTCCACTTT. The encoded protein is CASSLAGQGYSPLHF.

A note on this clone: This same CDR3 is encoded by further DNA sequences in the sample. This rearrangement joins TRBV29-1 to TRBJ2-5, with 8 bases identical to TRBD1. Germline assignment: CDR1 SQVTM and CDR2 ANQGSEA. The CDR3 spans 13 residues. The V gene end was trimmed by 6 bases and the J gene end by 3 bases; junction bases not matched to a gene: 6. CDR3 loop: CSVSETGEETQYF. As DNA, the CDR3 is TGCAGCGTGTCTGAGACAGGGGAAGAGACCCAGTACTTC.

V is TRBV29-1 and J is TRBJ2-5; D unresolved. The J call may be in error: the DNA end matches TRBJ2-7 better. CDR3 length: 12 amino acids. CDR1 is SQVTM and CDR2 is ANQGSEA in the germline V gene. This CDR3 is CSVEVTDYEQYF. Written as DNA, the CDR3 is TGCAGCGTTGAAGTCACAGACTACGAGCAGTACTTC.

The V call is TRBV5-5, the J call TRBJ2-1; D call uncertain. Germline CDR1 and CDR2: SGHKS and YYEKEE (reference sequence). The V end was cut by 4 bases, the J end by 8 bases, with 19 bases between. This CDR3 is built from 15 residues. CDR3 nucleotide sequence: TGTGCCAGCAGCCCTCCGAGTGCTGCGTTAGATGAGCAGTTCTTC. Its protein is CASSPPSAALDEQFF. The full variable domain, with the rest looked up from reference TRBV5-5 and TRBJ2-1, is DAGVTQSPTHLIKTRGQQVTLRCSPISGHKSVSWYQQVLGQGPQFIFQYYEKEERGRGNFPDRFSARQFPNYSSELNVNALLLGDSALYLCASSPPSAALDEQFFGPGTRLTVL.

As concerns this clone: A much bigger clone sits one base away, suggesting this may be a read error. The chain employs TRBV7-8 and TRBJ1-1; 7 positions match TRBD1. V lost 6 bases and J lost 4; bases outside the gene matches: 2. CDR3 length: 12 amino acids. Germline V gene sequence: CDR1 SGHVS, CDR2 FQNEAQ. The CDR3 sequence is CASRTGTTEAFF. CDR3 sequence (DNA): TGTGCCAGCAGGACAGGGACCACTGAAGCTTTCTTT.

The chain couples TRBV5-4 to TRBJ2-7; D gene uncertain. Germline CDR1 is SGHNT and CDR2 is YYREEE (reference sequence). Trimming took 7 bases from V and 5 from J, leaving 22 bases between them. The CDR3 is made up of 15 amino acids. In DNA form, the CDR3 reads TGTGCCAGCTCTCCGAGGAACTCCCGACCCAACGAGCAGTACTTC. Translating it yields CASSPRNSRPNEQYF. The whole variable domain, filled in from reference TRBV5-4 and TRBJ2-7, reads ETGVTQSPTHLIKTRGQQVTLRCSSQSGHNTVSWYQQALGQGPQFIFQYYREEENGRGNFPPRFSGLQFPNYSSELNVNALELDDSALYLCASSPRNSRPNEQYFGPGTRLTVT.

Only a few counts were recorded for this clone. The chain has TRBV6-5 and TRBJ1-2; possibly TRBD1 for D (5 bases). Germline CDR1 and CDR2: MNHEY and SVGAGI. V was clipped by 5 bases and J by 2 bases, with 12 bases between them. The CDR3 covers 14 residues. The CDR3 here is CASSALAGNYGYTF. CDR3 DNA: TGTGCCAGCAGTGCGCTGGCAGGGAACTATGGCTACACCTTC.

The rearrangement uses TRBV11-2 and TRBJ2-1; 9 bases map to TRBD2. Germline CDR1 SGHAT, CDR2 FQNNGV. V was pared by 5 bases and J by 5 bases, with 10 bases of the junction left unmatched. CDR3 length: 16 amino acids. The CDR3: CASSRNAGGRDNEQFF. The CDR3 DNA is TGTGCCAGCAGCCGCAACGCGGGGGGGCGTGACAATGAGCAGTTCTTC.

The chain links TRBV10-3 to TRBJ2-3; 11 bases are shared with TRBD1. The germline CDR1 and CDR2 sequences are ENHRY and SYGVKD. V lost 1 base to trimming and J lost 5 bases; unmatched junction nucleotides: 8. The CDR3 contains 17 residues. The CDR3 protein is CAISEYGQGARGDTQYF. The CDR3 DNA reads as TGTGCCATCAGTGAGTATGGACAGGGGGCGCGAGGAGATACGCAGTATTTT.

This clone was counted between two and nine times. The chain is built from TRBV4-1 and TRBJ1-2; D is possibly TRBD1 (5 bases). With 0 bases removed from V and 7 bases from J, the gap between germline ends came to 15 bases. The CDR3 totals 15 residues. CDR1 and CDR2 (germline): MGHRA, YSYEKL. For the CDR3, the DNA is TGCGCCAGCAGCCAAGATCTCGGGCGGCAGGGTGGCTACACCTTC. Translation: CASSQDLGRQGGYTF.

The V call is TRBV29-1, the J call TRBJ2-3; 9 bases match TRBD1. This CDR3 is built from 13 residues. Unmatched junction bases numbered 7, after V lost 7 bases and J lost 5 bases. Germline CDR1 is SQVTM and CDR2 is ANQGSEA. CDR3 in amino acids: CSAGGTGQDTQYF. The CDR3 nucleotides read TGCAGCGCCGGGGGGACAGGGCAAGATACGCAGTATTTT.

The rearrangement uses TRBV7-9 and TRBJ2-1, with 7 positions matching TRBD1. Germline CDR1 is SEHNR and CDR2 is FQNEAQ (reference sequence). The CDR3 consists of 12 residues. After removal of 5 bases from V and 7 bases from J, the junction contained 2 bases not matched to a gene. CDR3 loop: CASSPDRNEQFF. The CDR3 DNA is TGTGCCAGCAGCCCGGACAGGAATGAGCAGTTCTTC.

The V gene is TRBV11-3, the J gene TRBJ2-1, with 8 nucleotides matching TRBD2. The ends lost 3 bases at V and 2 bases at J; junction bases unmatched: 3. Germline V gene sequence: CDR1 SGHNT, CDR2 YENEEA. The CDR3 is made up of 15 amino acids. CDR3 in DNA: TGTGCCAGCAGCTTGGGAGCGGGGGCCTACAATGAGCAGTTCTTC. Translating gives CASSLGAGAYNEQFF. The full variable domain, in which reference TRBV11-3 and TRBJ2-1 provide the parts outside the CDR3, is EAGVVQSPRYKIIEKKQPVAFWCNPISGHNTLYWYLQNLGQGPELLIRYENEEAVDDSQLPKDRFSAERLKGVDSTLKIQPAELGDSAVYLCASSLGAGAYNEQFFGPGTRLTVL.

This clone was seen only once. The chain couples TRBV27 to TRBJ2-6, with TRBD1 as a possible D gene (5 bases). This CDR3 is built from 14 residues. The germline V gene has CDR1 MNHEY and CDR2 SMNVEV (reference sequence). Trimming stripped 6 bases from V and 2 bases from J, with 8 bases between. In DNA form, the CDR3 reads TGTGCCAGCAGCAGGGTGACTGGGGCCAACGTCCTGACTTTC. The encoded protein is CASSRVTGANVLTF.

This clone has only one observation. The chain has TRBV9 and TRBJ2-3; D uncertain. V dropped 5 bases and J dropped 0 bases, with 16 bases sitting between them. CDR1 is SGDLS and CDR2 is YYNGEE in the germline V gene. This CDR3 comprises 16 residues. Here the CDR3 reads CASRNTDPQSTDTQYF. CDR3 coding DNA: TGTGCCAGCAGAAACACAGATCCTCAGAGCACAGATACGCAGTATTTT.

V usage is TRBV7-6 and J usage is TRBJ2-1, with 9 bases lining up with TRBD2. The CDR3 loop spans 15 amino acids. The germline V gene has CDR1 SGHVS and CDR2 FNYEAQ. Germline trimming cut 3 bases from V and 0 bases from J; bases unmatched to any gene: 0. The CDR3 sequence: CASSFSGGSYNEQFF. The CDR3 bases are TGTGCCAGCAGCTTTAGCGGGGGCTCCTACAATGAGCAGTTCTTC.

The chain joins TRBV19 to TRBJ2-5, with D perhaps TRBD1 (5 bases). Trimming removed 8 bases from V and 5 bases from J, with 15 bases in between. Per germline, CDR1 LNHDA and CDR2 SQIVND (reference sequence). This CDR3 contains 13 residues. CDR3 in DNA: TGTGCCAGTTCTCAGGGTGTTCGGGAGACCCAGTACTTC. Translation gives CASSQGVRETQYF.

CDR3: CASSLRQGSNSPLHF. In DNA form, the CDR3 reads TGTGCCAGCAGCCTGAGACAGGGAAGTAATTCACCCCTCCACTTT. The chain combines TRBV7-2 with TRBJ1-6; 7 bases align to TRBD1. After removal of 5 bases from V and 6 bases from J, the junction contained 7 bases not matched to a gene. This CDR3 is built from 15 residues. Germline V gene lookup returns CDR1 SGHTA and CDR2 FQGNSA.

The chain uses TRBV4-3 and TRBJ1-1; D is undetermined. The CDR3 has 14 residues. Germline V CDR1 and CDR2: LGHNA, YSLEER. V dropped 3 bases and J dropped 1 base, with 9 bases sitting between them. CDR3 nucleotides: TGCGCCAGCAGCCAGTCCCACGGGAACACTGAAGCTTTCTTT. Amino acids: CASSQSHGNTEAFF.

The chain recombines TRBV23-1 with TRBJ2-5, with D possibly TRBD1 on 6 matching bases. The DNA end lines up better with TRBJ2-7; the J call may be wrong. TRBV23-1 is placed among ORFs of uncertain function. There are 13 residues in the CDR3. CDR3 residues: CANQKGVVYEQYF. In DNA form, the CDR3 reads TGCGCCAACCAAAAGGGGGTGGTCTACGAGCAGTACTTC.

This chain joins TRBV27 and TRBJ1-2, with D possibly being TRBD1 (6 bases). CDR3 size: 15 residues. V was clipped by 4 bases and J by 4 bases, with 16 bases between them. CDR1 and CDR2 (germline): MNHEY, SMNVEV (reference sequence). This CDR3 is CASSYGTRDVYGYTF. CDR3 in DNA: TGTGCCAGCAGTTATGGGACAAGGGACGTCTATGGCTACACCTTC.

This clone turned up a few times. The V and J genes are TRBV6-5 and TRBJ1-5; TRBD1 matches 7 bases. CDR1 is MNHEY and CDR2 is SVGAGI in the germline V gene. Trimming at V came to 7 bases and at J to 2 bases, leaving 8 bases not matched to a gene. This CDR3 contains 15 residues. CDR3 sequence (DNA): TGTGCCAGCACTTTAAACAGGGGAGGCAATCAGCCCCAGCATTTT. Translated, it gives CASTLNRGGNQPQHF.

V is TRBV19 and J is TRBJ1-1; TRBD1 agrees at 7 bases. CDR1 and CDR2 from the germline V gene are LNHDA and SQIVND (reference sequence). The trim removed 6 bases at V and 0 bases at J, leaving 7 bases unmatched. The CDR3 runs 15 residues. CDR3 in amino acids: CASRPPGTVNTEAFF. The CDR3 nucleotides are TGTGCCAGTAGGCCCCCCGGGACAGTGAACACTGAAGCTTTCTTT.

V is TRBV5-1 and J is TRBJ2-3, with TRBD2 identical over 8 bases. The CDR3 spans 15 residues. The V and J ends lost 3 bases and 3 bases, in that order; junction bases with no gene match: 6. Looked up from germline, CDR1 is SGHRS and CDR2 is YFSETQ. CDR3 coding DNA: TGCGCCAGCAGCTCACTAGCGGAGTTTACAGATACGCAGTATTTT. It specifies CASSSLAEFTDTQYF.

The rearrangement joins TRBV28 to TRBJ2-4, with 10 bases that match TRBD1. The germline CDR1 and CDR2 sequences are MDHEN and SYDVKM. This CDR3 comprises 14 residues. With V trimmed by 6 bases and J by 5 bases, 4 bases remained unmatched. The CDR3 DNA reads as TGTGCCAGCAGGAGACAGGGGGCGCAAAACATTCAGTACTTC. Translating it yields CASRRQGAQNIQYF.

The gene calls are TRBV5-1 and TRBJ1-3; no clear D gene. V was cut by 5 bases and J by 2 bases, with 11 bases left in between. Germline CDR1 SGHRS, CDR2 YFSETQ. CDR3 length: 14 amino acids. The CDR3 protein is CASSPGRAGNTIYF. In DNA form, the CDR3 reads TGCGCCAGCAGTCCGGGAAGGGCTGGAAACACCATATATTTT.